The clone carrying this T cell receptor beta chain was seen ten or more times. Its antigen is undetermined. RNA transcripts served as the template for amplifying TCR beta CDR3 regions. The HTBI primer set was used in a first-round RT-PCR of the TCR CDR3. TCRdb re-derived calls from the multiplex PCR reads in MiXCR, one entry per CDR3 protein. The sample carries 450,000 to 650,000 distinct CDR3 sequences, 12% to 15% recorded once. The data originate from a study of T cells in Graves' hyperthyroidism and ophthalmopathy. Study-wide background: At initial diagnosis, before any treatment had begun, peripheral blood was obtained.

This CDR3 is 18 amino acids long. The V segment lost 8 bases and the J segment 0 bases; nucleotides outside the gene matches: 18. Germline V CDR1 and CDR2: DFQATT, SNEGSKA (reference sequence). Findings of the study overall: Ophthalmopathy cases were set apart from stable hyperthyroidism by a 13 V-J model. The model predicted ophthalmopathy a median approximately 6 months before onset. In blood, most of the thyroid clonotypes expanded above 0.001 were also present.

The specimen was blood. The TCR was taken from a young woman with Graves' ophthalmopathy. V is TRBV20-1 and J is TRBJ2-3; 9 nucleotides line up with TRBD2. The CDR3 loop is CSYPGGSSGIRSTDTQYF. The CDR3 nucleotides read TGCAGTTATCCGGGGGGGTCTAGCGGGATTCGAAGCACAGATACGCAGTATTTT.